Listed below are T cell receptor beta chains from one sample, sequenced in a study of a mutant IDH1 vaccine in newly diagnosed glioma. Here immunoSEQ multiplex PCR was the method, and the copy in TCRdb shows in-frame clones only, minus some. The sample has over 80,000 clones; roughly 89% are singletons. The material sequenced was PBMCs, taken from a glioma patient treated with radiotherapy, temozolomide or both. These receptors were obtained from a woman in her fifties or sixties with glioma. The CDR3 runs from the conserved cysteine through the conserved F or W. D genes are given only for firm matches. Part of the rows lack a size; the others show once, few, many or a class for expanded clones.

clone_size	v_call	j_call	d_call	cdr3_nt	cdr3_aa
-	TRBV27	TRBJ1-3	-	TGTGCCAGCAGTTTATCAGGGGCAGGAAACACCATATATTTT	CASSLSGAGNTIYF
-	TRBV9	TRBJ1-2	TRBD1	TGTGCCAGCAGGGACAGGGGGCGACAAGGGGGCTACACCTTC	CASRDRGRQGGYTF
-	TRBV7-2	TRBJ1-3	-	TGTGCCAGCAGCTTAAATAGAGCAGGGTCGGGAAACACCATATATTTT	CASSLNRAGSGNTIYF
-	TRBV7-8	TRBJ2-4	-	TGTGCCAGCAGCTTAGGGGTAGGGCTAAACGCTAACTTAGCCAAAAACATTCAGTACTTC	CASSLGVGLNANLAKNIQYF
-	TRBV6-1	TRBJ1-2	-	TGTGCCAGCAGCTCCGGACAGTTCTATGGCTACACCTTC	CASSSGQFYGYTF
-	TRBV19	TRBJ1-3	TRBD1	TGTGCCAGTAAAGGACAGGGGGCTGGAAACACCATATATTTT	CASKGQGAGNTIYF
-	TRBV5-1	TRBJ2-3	TRBD2	TGCGCCAGCAGCCACCGACTAGCGGGGATACCTAGCACAGATACGCAGTATTTT	CASSHRLAGIPSTDTQYF
-	TRBV13	TRBJ2-1	-	TGTGCCAGCAGCTTAGCGGGAGCCCCCTACAATGAGCAGTTCTTC	CASSLAGAPYNEQFF
-	TRBV19	TRBJ2-1	-	TGTGCCAGTAGTATAACGCGAACCCAAGGAGGTGAGCAGTTCTTC	CASSITRTQGGEQFF
-	TRBV11-2	TRBJ2-5	TRBD2	TGTGCCAGCAGCCAGACTAGCGGGAGGCCCTATTCTGAGACCCAGTACTTC	CASSQTSGRPYSETQYF
-	TRBV7-8	TRBJ2-1	TRBD1	TGTGCCAGCAGCTTAGCTGACAGGGGGTATTACAATGAGCAGTTCTTC	CASSLADRGYYNEQFF
once	TRBV27	TRBJ2-7	TRBD2	TGTGCCAGCAGTTTGGGTTCTAGCGGCTACGAGCAGTACTTC	CASSLGSSGYEQYF
-	TRBV7-9	TRBJ2-5	TRBD2	TGTGCCAGCAGCCGTAGCGGGAAAGGAGGAGAGACCCAGTACTTC	CASSRSGKGGETQYF
-	TRBV4-2	TRBJ1-1	-	TGTGCCAGCAGCCAAGGATCGGGGAGGCTGAACACTGAAGCTTTCTTT	CASSQGSGRLNTEAFF
-	TRBV19	TRBJ2-3	-	TGTGCCAGTACGGAGAGTTTTGGAGCAGATACGCAGTATTTT	CASTESFGADTQYF
-	TRBV6-5	TRBJ2-7	TRBD1	TGTGCCAGCACCTGGGGACAGGGGAACTACGAGCAGTACTTC	CASTWGQGNYEQYF
-	TRBV25-1	TRBJ2-1	TRBD1	TGTGCCAGCAGTGCTGCGGGACAGGGGCCCTACAATGAGCAGTTCTTC	CASSAAGQGPYNEQFF
-	TRBV9	TRBJ1-6	-	TGTGCCAGCAGCCCCCAGGGCGATATGGGGTCACCCCTCCACTTT	CASSPQGDMGSPLHF
-	TRBV28	TRBJ2-7	TRBD1	TGTGCCAGCAGTTTAACGGACAGGCCCTACGAGCAGTACTTC	CASSLTDRPYEQYF
-	TRBV5-1	TRBJ2-2	-	TGCGCCAGCAGCCTGGCTGGCACCGGGGAGCTGTTTTTT	CASSLAGTGELFF
-	TRBV5-1	TRBJ2-3	TRBD2	TGCGCCAGCAGCTTGGGGGGGACTAGCGGCTTCGATACGCAGTATTTT	CASSLGGTSGFDTQYF
few	TRBV30	TRBJ2-3	-	TGTGCCTGGAGCTTGGACAGCACAGATACGCAGTATTTT	CAWSLDSTDTQYF
few	TRBV19	TRBJ1-5	TRBD1	TGTGCCAGTAGTATCGGCGGGACAGGCTATCAGCCCCAGCATTTT	CASSIGGTGYQPQHF
-	TRBV4-1	TRBJ1-1	-	TGCGCCAGCAGCATTGGTCACATGAACACTGAAGCTTTCTTT	CASSIGHMNTEAFF
-	TRBV5-1	TRBJ2-7	TRBD2	TGCGCCAGCAGCTGGGGGACTAACCTGGAGGAGCAGTACTTC	CASSWGTNLEEQYF
-	TRBV7-9	TRBJ2-2	TRBD1	TGTGCCAGCAGCGCCCCCGGGACAGGGGGCACCGGGGAGCTGTTTTTT	CASSAPGTGGTGELFF
once	TRBV6-1	TRBJ1-5	TRBD1	TGTGCCAGCACCCAGACAGGGGGTGGCAATCAGCCCCAGCATTTT	CASTQTGGGNQPQHF
-	TRBV7-7	TRBJ2-1	TRBD2	TGTGCTAGCAGCTTAAGAACTAGCGGAGTAGATGAGCAGTTCTTC	CASSLRTSGVDEQFF
-	TRBV6-1	TRBJ2-2	-	TGTGCCAGCAGTGTCGGGGGGCCCGGGGAGCTGTTTTTT	CASSVGGPGELFF
-	TRBV5-1	TRBJ2-7	TRBD2	TGCGCCAGCAGCGGAGGACTAGCGGGAGCCTCCTACGAGCAGTACTTC	CASSGGLAGASYEQYF
-	TRBV7-9	TRBJ2-5	TRBD2	TGTGCCAGCAGCTTGACTAGCGGGAGCGAGACCCAGTACTTC	CASSLTSGSETQYF
once	TRBV2	TRBJ2-3	-	TGTGCCAGCCTCACAGGGAGAAGCACAGATACGCAGTATTTT	CASLTGRSTDTQYF
-	TRBV28	TRBJ1-3	-	TGTGCCAGCTCCTTACCAGGGGTCGCTGGAAACACCATATATTTT	CASSLPGVAGNTIYF
-	TRBV10-3	TRBJ2-7	TRBD1	TGTGCCATCAAGGGACAGGGGGAGGGTTACGAGCAGTACTTC	CAIKGQGEGYEQYF
-	TRBV5-1	TRBJ1-1	-	TGCGCCAGCAGCTCGCCTTTCCGGGGCACTGAAGCTTTCTTT	CASSSPFRGTEAFF
once	TRBV6-1	TRBJ1-1	TRBD1	TGTGCCAGCATACGGACAGGGGCCTTTGAAGCTTTCTTT	CASIRTGAFEAFF
-	TRBV2	TRBJ2-5	TRBD1	TGTGCCAGCAGGGATGGGACAGCCCAAGAGACCCAGTACTTC	CASRDGTAQETQYF
once	TRBV6-5	TRBJ2-1	-	TGTGCCACGGTCTATTCAAATGAGCAGTTCTTC	CATVYSNEQFF
-	TRBV7-6	TRBJ2-7	-	TGTGCCAGCAGCTTAACGGCCCCCGAGGATCCGATTCCCTCCTACGAGCAGTACTTC	CASSLTAPEDPIPSYEQYF
-	TRBV5-5	TRBJ2-1	-	TGTGCCAGCAGCCTGCAGGGTCCCTACAATGAGCAGTTCTTC	CASSLQGPYNEQFF
-	TRBV7-9	TRBJ1-4	TRBD1	TGTGCCAGCAGCTCAGGGACAGTCCGGGAAAAACTGTTTTTT	CASSSGTVREKLFF
once	TRBV27	TRBJ2-7	TRBD1	TGTGCCAGCAGTTTCTCAACCGGGACAGGGGGCACCTACGAGCAGTACTTC	CASSFSTGTGGTYEQYF
-	TRBV19	TRBJ1-1	-	TGTGCCAGTAGTGTTCTTATACAGAACACTGAAGCTTTCTTT	CASSVLIQNTEAFF
-	TRBV28	TRBJ1-1	TRBD1	TGTGCCAGCAGGGGACAGGCGCTCCCCAACACTGAAGCTTTCTTT	CASRGQALPNTEAFF
-	TRBV7-8	TRBJ1-5	-	TGTGCCAGCAGCCCCAGCTGGGGATGGGAGCCCCAGCATTTT	CASSPSWGWEPQHF
-	TRBV28	TRBJ2-7	-	TGTGCCAGCGTTCGGGACCTCCTGGGGTACGAGCAGTACTTC	CASVRDLLGYEQYF
-	TRBV27	TRBJ2-5	-	TGTGCCAGCAGGAAAGGGGGGTTCGAGACCCAGTACTTC	CASRKGGFETQYF
-	TRBV18	TRBJ1-2	-	TGTGCCAGCTCACCACCAAGCGTTACATACTATGGCTACACCTTC	CASSPPSVTYYGYTF
-	TRBV28	TRBJ2-6	-	TGTGCCAGCAGTCCCCTGTTCGGACCCGGGGCCAACGTCCTGACTTTC	CASSPLFGPGANVLTF
-	TRBV28	TRBJ2-7	TRBD2	TGTGCCAGCAGTTTAGGAACGCGGGGGTTATACGAGCAGTACTTC	CASSLGTRGLYEQYF
-	TRBV9	TRBJ2-1	TRBD1	TGTGCCAGCAGCGTAGCCGTCATCGATACAGGGGGCACCTACAATGAGCAGTTCTTC	CASSVAVIDTGGTYNEQFF
-	TRBV28	TRBJ1-5	TRBD1	TGTGCCAGCACTTACAGGGGCCCCCAGCATTTT	CASTYRGPQHF
-	TRBV9	TRBJ1-2	TRBD1	TGTGCCAGCAGCAAGGGGACAGGGGGAGGCTATGGCTACACCTTC	CASSKGTGGGYGYTF
-	TRBV9	TRBJ1-5	TRBD1	TGTGCCAGCAGCCCAGTGGGAGGGGGCGATCAGCCCCAGCATTTT	CASSPVGGGDQPQHF